This entry lists 13 T cell receptor beta chains sequenced from one sample in a study of cytomegalovirus exposure and HLA in healthy donors (TCRdb year 2017). Preparation of the library involved the immunoSEQ multiplex PCR assay. For the multiplex PCR, a mixture combining 60 forward primers for TCR Vbeta segments and 13 reverse primers for TCR Jbeta segments was used. TCRdb carries this immuneACCESS record with in-frame sequences only. Its versions omit some clonotypes, under half of them owing to an unresolved V gene in the studies checked, with the rest unexplained. The sample records around 120,000 clones, about three quarters of which are singletons. The ten largest clones take up around 3.3% of the sample. The sample comprised PBMCs. The receptors originated from a woman aged 30 to 39 in good health and CMV-seropositive.

The V gene is TRBV27, the J gene TRBJ1-5; a possible D gene is TRBD1 (5 bases). Germline assignment: CDR1 MNHEY and CDR2 SMNVEV (reference sequence). The CDR3 extends over 13 amino acids. V lost 5 bases to trimming and J lost 4 bases, with 9 bases between them. The CDR3: CASSIRQNQPQHF. The CDR3, as DNA: TGTGCCAGCAGTATCCGACAGAATCAGCCCCAGCATTTT.

This chain joins TRBV28 and TRBJ2-7, with 9 positions matching TRBD2. This CDR3 has 15 residues. The germline V gene has CDR1 MDHEN and CDR2 SYDVKM. The V segment lost 4 bases and the J segment 5 bases; nucleotides outside the gene matches: 9. CDR3 nucleotides: TGTGCCAGCAGTTCCCTTGCGGGGGGGCGGGACGAGCAGTACTTC. As protein: CASSSLAGGRDEQYF.

This clone was observed a handful of times. V usage is TRBV4-3 and J usage is TRBJ2-3; the match to TRBD2 covers 7 bases. CDR3 length: 17 residues. Per germline, CDR1 LGHNA and CDR2 YSLEER. V lost 1 base and J lost 3; bases outside the gene matches: 10. The CDR3 nucleotides read TGCGCCAGCAGCCAAGCGAAAACGGGGGGACCGACAGATACGCAGTATTTT. This sequence encodes CASSQAKTGGPTDTQYF.

The chain combines TRBV29-1 with TRBJ1-3; D gene uncertain. The CDR3 is 13 amino acids. Germline CDR1 and CDR2: SQVTM and ANQGSEA. The ends were cut back, 5 bases at V and 1 base at J, with 9 bases in the middle. The CDR3 sequence is CSVPSGSGNTIYF. The CDR3 DNA reads as TGCAGCGTTCCGTCGGGGTCTGGAAACACCATATATTTT.

This rearrangement joins TRBV15 to TRBJ2-5; D possibly corresponds to TRBD2 (6 bases). The ends were cut back, 1 base at V and 2 bases at J, with 11 bases in the middle. Germline assignment: CDR1 LNHNV and CDR2 YYDKDF (reference sequence). The CDR3 runs to 15 residues. The CDR3 sequence: CATSRGHAGQETQYF. The CDR3 DNA sequence: TGTGCCACCAGCAGAGGTCATGCGGGACAAGAGACCCAGTACTTC.

The J gene is TRBJ1-4, the V gene TRBV18; tentative D call: TRBD1 (5 bases). V lost 6 bases to trimming and J lost 8 bases, with 16 bases between them. Germline CDR1 KGHSH, CDR2 LQKENI. The CDR3 consists of 14 residues. The CDR3 reads CASSEGTEGEKLFF. As DNA, the CDR3 is TGTGCCAGCTCGGAGGGGACCGAGGGGGAAAAACTGTTTTTT.

The gene calls are TRBV25-1 and TRBJ1-2; 9 bases fit TRBD1. V shed 6 bases, J shed 7 bases, and the junction held 6 bases outside the gene matches. CDR3 length: 13 amino acids. The germline gives CDR1 MGHDK, CDR2 SYGVNS. CDR3 region: CASSGQGMIGYTF. CDR3 in DNA: TGTGCCAGCAGCGGACAGGGGATGATTGGCTACACCTTC.

In this sample, this clone turned up a few times. J is TRBJ1-1 and V is TRBV6-5; TRBD1 matches at 7 bases. The CDR3 totals 14 residues. Trimming took 2 bases from V and 6 from J; bases not matched to a gene: 6. Germline V gives CDR1 MNHEY, CDR2 SVGAGI. The CDR3 loop is CASSYPGQISEAFF. CDR3 DNA sequence: TGTGCCAGCAGTTACCCGGGACAGATATCTGAAGCTTTCTTT.

The rearrangement uses TRBV30 and TRBJ2-2; tentative D call: TRBD2 (6 bases). Germline V gene data show CDR1 as GTSNPN and CDR2 as SVGIG (reference sequence). With 1 base removed from V and 8 bases from J, the gap between germline ends came to 14 bases. The CDR3 has 14 amino acids. The CDR3 DNA is TGTGCCTGGAGTGATAAGGGGACTTCTGGGGAGCTGTTTTTT. This codes for CAWSDKGTSGELFF.

The chain links TRBV7-2 to TRBJ1-5, with no clear D. The V end lost 4 bases, the J end lost 6 bases, and 22 bases lay between the germline ends. CDR1 is SGHTA and CDR2 is FQGNSA in the germline V gene. CDR3 length: 17 amino acids. CDR3 coding DNA: TGTGCCAGCAGCTATTACGGAACTAGGACGTTCGGTCAGCCCCAGCATTTT. Amino acid sequence: CASSYYGTRTFGQPQHF.

V usage is TRBV7-8 and J usage is TRBJ1-4, with a tentative D call TRBD1 (5 bases). The CDR3 runs 15 residues. Germline V gene data show CDR1 as SGHVS and CDR2 as FQNEAQ. V shed 2 bases and J shed 8 bases, with 15 bases lying between them. The CDR3 loop is CASSLRGLPREKLFF. The CDR3 DNA reads as TGTGCCAGCAGCTTAAGGGGCCTGCCTAGAGAAAAACTGTTTTTT.

The chain has TRBV4-3 and TRBJ2-5; possible D gene TRBD2, 7 bases. Trimming took off 3 bases at V and 5 bases at J, with 16 bases between the two ends. This CDR3 contains 15 residues. Germline CDR1 reads LGHNA; CDR2 reads YSLEER. DNA for the CDR3: TGCGCCAGCAGCCAGGGAGGGGGGGCCGGGGAGACCCAGTACTTC. Encoded protein: CASSQGGGAGETQYF.

The gene calls are TRBV6-5 and TRBJ1-2, with TRBD1 matching over 9 bases. Germline V gene data show CDR1 as MNHEY and CDR2 as SVGAGI. The CDR3 loop spans 14 amino acids. V shed 5 bases, J shed 5 bases, and the junction held 6 bases outside the gene matches. The CDR3 DNA reads as TGTGCCAGCAGTGGACCGGGACAGGGTTATGGCTACACCTTC. Its translation is CASSGPGQGYGYTF.